This T cell receptor (beta chain) was sequenced for a study of immune evolution from preneoplasia to lung adenocarcinoma (dated by TCRdb to the early 2020s). In terms of the full investigation: No AAH lesions showed HLA loss of heterozygosity, compared with roughly 7% of AIS, over 12% of MIA and less than 35% of ADC lesions. In total, the cohort included some 54 patients with pulmonary nodules, all of whom underwent surgical resection. The immune data were integrated with whole exome sequencing and methylation data from the same cohort of nodules. TCR sequencing data were obtained from under 55 patients. Sample size was determined by specimen availability and not by a prior power calculation. Resected precursor lesions (AAH, AIS, MIA) and invasive adenocarcinomas were compared with paired morphologically normal lung tissue. POLYSOLVER was used to infer Class I HLA alleles from exome data, while LOHHLA was used to detect allele-specific HLA loss. Immune contexture across lung adenocarcinoma precursors and invasive adenocarcinoma was profiled using immune gene expression, TCR sequencing and multiplex immunofluorescence. The study reported that fewer than 130 samples were used for TCR sequencing.

A remark on this clone: No cognate antigen has been identified for it. The sample holds no much larger clone one base away, and base qualities are not on file.

The CDR3 has 13 amino acids, counting the end cysteine and phenylalanine. The only DNA kept is the CDR3, 39 bases in frame from the first base. Reading the germline V gene gives CDR1 ENHRY and CDR2 SYGVKD. V is clipped by 3 bases and J by 2 bases, and the sequence between their germline boundaries is 6 bases long. The immunoSEQ hsTCRbeta Kit was used to sequence TCR beta CDR3 regions from DNA. In the authors' own workflow: The ImmunoSEQ Analyzer was used to analyse the TCR sequencing data. T cell clonality was defined as 1 minus Pielou's evenness, calculated on productive rearrangements. T cell diversity was measured with the inverse Simpson index on productive templates. T cell density was defined as TCR beta template counts normalized to usable DNA, with usable DNA estimated by amplification and sequencing of housekeeping genes. Two-sided Kruskal-Wallis tests were used to compare TCR metrics between histologic stages. TCRdb took this table from immuneACCESS and kept in-frame rearrangements with V and J called. Such tables lack part of the clones; where checked against another copy, unresolved V genes explain under half of the gap, and the rest is unexplained. The V and J calls and the clone size are those of that table, but D and trimming were determined from the DNA. This sample lists about 7,500 clones; roughly 88% were detected once. The ten top clones hold roughly 2.5% of the sample.

Patients underwent resection in Japan or China between the mid-2010s and the late 2010s. Two lung cancer pathologists independently reviewed H&E slides to confirm the histologic diagnosis of every case. Premalignant or tumor cells were enriched for nucleic acid extraction by macro-dissection performed after pathologic assessment. FFPE tissue was used for DNA isolation with the AllPrep DNA/RNA FFPE Kit. Findings and caveats that apply to the study as a whole: Because every patient came from Japan and China, how well the results apply to Western populations was uncertain. The findings were based on association rather than direct causation, and larger cohorts with long-term follow-up and longitudinal biopsies were deemed needed. Normal lung showed the highest clonality, whereas later-stage lesions appeared to have higher T cell density and diversity but lower clonality. Normal lung had the highest top T cell clone frequencies, which appeared to decline progressively from AAH through AIS, MIA and invasive adenocarcinoma. The highest T cell clonality was observed in KRAS-mutant nodules compared with EGFR-mutant or double wild-type lesions.

The TCR comes from a person aged 80 or older with lung adenocarcinoma. The rearrangement combines TRBV10-3 with TRBJ2-3, with the D gene not confidently named. The sequencing input was FFPE minimally invasive lung adenocarcinoma tissue. In the paper's terms, the cell subset or site label means: micro-invasive lung adenocarcinoma (MIA). The bases are TGTGCCATCAGTGATAAGGACACAGATACGCAGTATTTT. The translation is CAISDKDTDTQYF.